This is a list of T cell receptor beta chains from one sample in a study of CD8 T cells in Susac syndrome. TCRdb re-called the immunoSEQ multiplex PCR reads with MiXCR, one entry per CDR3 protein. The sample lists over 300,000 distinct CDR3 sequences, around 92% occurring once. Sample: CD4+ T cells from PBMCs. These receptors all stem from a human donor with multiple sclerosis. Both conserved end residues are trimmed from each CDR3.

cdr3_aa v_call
SAGSGSGYNEQF TRBV20-1
SVAGGLHNEQF TRBV29-1
ASSQGASGADEKLF TRBV4-3
ASSTGALQETQY TRBV3-1
ASSRSLAGAAHGELF TRBV11-1
ASSGQGYTEAF TRBV2
SATIEGRRETQY TRBV20-1
ASSPSTSGRTERTGELF TRBV4-1
ASSLGTRFATYEQY TRBV5-5
ASSYSGLAGQETQY TRBV6-2/TRBV6-3
ASSSGGFQETQY TRBV7-9
ASSWTGTGDSEQY TRBV5-1
SAPYTWGVCGNMNTEAF TRBV29-1
SARYRGFGNQPQH TRBV20-1
ASSRGGTLRGSGANVLT TRBV7-6
SARDPRERHTYEQY TRBV20-1
ASSGQGSYGYT TRBV6-5
ASSRGLVQETQY TRBV2
ASGNYEQY TRBV28
ASSLQEGYGYT TRBV7-2
ASSYSFPETQY TRBV6-5
ASSGQGATNEKLF TRBV11-1
ASRRNQVAKNIQY TRBV27
ASSPQGRPEETQY TRBV7-3
ASSPGTSGRRTYEQY TRBV6-2/TRBV6-3
AWSLGRLYYGYT TRBV30
SARGRSYNSPLH TRBV20-1
AWSLGPFGYT TRBV30
SARRIGQGDTEAF TRBV20-1
AWSNGPYNEQF TRBV30
ASSSGLANTGELF TRBV4-3
ASRDGDPGANVLT TRBV6-1
ASTSGSSNYGYT TRBV2
ASRRLGTDTQY TRBV12-3/TRBV12-4
ASSIQGWPSDTQY TRBV12-3/TRBV12-4
AWKGQGYSGNTIY TRBV30
ASLRGPSYGYT TRBV6-5
ASGKQGRVEPQH TRBV6-6
ATSLDRSLIYEQY TRBV15
ASSRQGQRNSPLH TRBV12-3/TRBV12-4
SAREGTSGSDEQY TRBV20-1
ASSLSENSNTEAF TRBV7-9
SAGSGNSEQY TRBV29-1
ASSPPLAGGIDEQF TRBV18
SAVTSGRPYNEQF TRBV20-1
ASSLATQETQY TRBV4-1
SAQTRWLDTQY TRBV20-1
ASCGTGGTDTQY TRBV28
ASSGDQHTQY TRBV12-3/TRBV12-4
ASNPDSSRNQPQH TRBV19
ASSQVSTSLF TRBV3-1
ASSQGPQPNQPQH TRBV3-1
ASSLGASGEQY TRBV4-3
ASSLALTSGSDEQF TRBV7-2
ASSFRRGTEAF TRBV7-2
ASSLAGATGHNEQF TRBV7-2
ASSQDGQGGFLYGYT TRBV4-2
SARDPGRDSYEQY TRBV20-1
ASSQESSGYIQY TRBV4-2
ASSEWPSGQETQY TRBV25-1